The 28 T cell receptor beta chains given below trace back to one sample, sequenced in a study of T-cell memory formation after mild COVID-19. MiXCR, run by TCRdb on the 5' RACE reads, gives a single entry per CDR3 protein. The sample gives over 400,000 distinct CDR3 sequences, less than 25% of which show up once; around 14% is in the top ten. The sample comprised PBMCs or a T cell subset sorted from them (not recorded which). All receptors come from an adult woman who had mild COVID-19 (a few samples of this study predate the infection). Cell type and time point are not known.

This clonotype has more than one count but fewer than ten. The J gene is TRBJ2-3, the V gene TRBV27; a weak D match, TRBD1 (6 bases). CDR3 size: 15 residues. V lost 2 bases and J lost 1, with 10 bases in between. Germline CDR1 reads MNHEY; CDR2 reads SMNVEV (reference sequence). The chain's CDR3 is CASSLGGWGTDTQYF. The CDR3 region has the DNA TGTGCCAGCAGTTTAGGGGGCTGGGGCACAGATACGCAGTATTTT.

The J gene is TRBJ2-7, the V gene TRBV7-9, with TRBD2 matching 7 bases. The V gene's germline CDR1 is SEHNR and CDR2 FQNEAQ (reference sequence). The CDR3 runs 14 residues. V trimming: 1 base; J trimming: 5 bases; junction bases outside the gene matches: 5. As DNA, the CDR3 is TGTGCCAGCAGCTTAGGTGGGAGGGTCAACGAGCAGTACTTC. The encoded protein is CASSLGGRVNEQYF.

The chain employs TRBV6-5 and TRBJ2-5, with TRBD1 identical over 8 bases. CDR1 MNHEY and CDR2 SVGAGI come from the germline V gene. The CDR3 sequence is 15 residues long. V lost 2 bases to trimming and J lost 2 bases; unmatched junction nucleotides: 4. In DNA form, the CDR3 reads TGTGCCAGCAGTTACCCCAGGGGGCAACAAGAGACCCAGTACTTC. Amino acids: CASSYPRGQQETQYF.

V and J are TRBV5-1 and TRBJ2-7; D is ambiguous. This CDR3 spans 15 amino acids. Germline CDR1 reads SGHRS; CDR2 reads YFSETQ. Trimming stripped 4 bases from V and 0 bases from J, with 14 bases between. DNA for the CDR3: TGCGCCAGCAGCCATCGGCAGCCAGGCTCCTACGAGCAGTACTTC. Translation gives CASSHRQPGSYEQYF.

This clonotype has only a few counts. J is TRBJ1-4 and V is TRBV4-1; 9 nucleotides align to TRBD1. Germline-derived CDR1 and CDR2 are MGHRA and YSYEKL. V shed 5 bases, J shed 4 bases, and the junction held 17 bases outside the gene matches. This CDR3 has 19 amino acids. DNA of the CDR3: TGCGCCAGCAGCGCTCGTCGGTTGGGACCGGGACAGGGTAATGAAAAACTGTTTTTT. This gives the protein CASSARRLGPGQGNEKLFF.

This clonotype was detected a few times. The chain recombines TRBV30 with TRBJ2-1, with TRBD1 identical over 7 bases. The V gene end was trimmed by 3 bases and the J gene end by 5 bases; junction bases not matched to a gene: 13. Germline assignment: CDR1 GTSNPN and CDR2 SVGIG (reference sequence). The CDR3 loop spans 16 amino acids. The CDR3 region has the DNA TGTGCCTGGAGGGTGACAGGGTATTATGTGGACAATGAGCAGTTCTTC. Translating it yields CAWRVTGYYVDNEQFF.

This clonotype was counted only a few times. The CDR3 region is CASSAGQENTEAFF. In DNA form, the CDR3 reads TGTGCCAGCAGTGCGGGACAGGAGAACACTGAAGCTTTCTTT. This chain uses TRBV6-5 with TRBJ1-1; TRBD1 aligns across 8 bases. The CDR3 is 14 residues long. With V trimmed by 5 bases and J by 1 base, 3 bases remained unmatched. Germline loops: CDR1 MNHEY, CDR2 SVGAGI.

The genes are TRBV7-9 and TRBJ1-2; D possibly corresponds to TRBD1 (6 bases). This CDR3 has 15 residues. The V and J ends lost 3 bases and 3 bases respectively, with 14 bases between them. Germline CDR1 and CDR2: SEHNR and FQNEAQ (reference sequence). The CDR3 region is CASSLVSAGDYGYTF. The CDR3 DNA follows: TGTGCCAGCAGCTTGGTGTCGGCAGGGGACTATGGCTACACCTTC.

The chain combines TRBV29-1 with TRBJ2-1; D might be TRBD2 (6 bases). Deletions cut 4 bases from V and 2 bases from J, with 9 bases between. The CDR3 is 13 residues long. From germline, CDR1 is SQVTM and CDR2 ANQGSEA. CDR3 sequence (DNA): TGCAGCGTTGTTGGGGGGACCTACAATGAGCAGTTCTTC. Amino acids: CSVVGGTYNEQFF.

This sequence joins TRBV20-1 and TRBJ1-1, with TRBD1 matching over 7 bases. CDR1 is DFQATT and CDR2 is SNEGSKA in the germline V gene (reference sequence). The J segment lost 3 bases and the V segment lost 3 bases, leaving 10 bases of the junction unmatched. The CDR3 sequence is 15 residues long. The DNA of the CDR3 is TGCAGTGCTAGCGGAGGGCCCAGGGGGGACACTGAAGCTTTCTTT. Amino acid sequence: CSASGGPRGDTEAFF.

In its sample, this clonotype was seen a few times. The rearrangement joins TRBV10-3 to TRBJ2-3, with 10 bases fitting TRBD1. CDR3 length equals 13 residues. With 6 bases clipped from V and 14 bases from J, the junction kept 11 bases outside the gene matches. The germline gives CDR1 ENHRY, CDR2 SYGVKD. The CDR3 here is CAISDPGQGSRYF. In DNA form, the CDR3 reads TGTGCCATCAGCGACCCGGGACAGGGGTCTCGGTATTTT.

This rearrangement joins TRBV7-8 to TRBJ2-7; D possibly corresponds to TRBD1 (6 bases). The germline V gene has CDR1 SGHVS and CDR2 FQNEAQ. The CDR3 runs to 14 residues. Trimming cost V 5 bases and J 3 bases, with 14 bases left between them. The CDR3 is CASSLRDTIYEQYF. CDR3 in DNA: TGTGCCAGCAGCCTCCGGGACACGATCTACGAGCAGTACTTC.

This chain uses TRBV27 with TRBJ1-1; 7 bases agree with TRBD1. V trimming: 6 bases; J trimming: 1 base; junction bases outside the gene matches: 5. The germline gives CDR1 MNHEY, CDR2 SMNVEV (reference sequence). The CDR3 spans 14 residues. CDR3 nucleotides: TGTGCCAGCAGGCGACAGGGAAAGAACACTGAAGCTTTCTTT. Translating gives CASRRQGKNTEAFF.

This clonotype was observed a handful of times. V gene TRBV12-3 or TRBV12-4 combines with J gene TRBJ2-2, with unresolved D. The CDR3 has 14 amino acids. The germline V and J ends were trimmed by 6 bases and 8 bases, with 16 bases remaining between them. The CDR3 nucleotides read TGTGCCAGCAGAGGACCAGTTTATGGAGGGGAGCTGTTTTTT. Its protein is CASRGPVYGGELFF.

The chain is built from TRBV25-1 and TRBJ2-7; 7 positions agree with TRBD2. Germline lookup yields CDR1 MGHDK and CDR2 SYGVNS. Trimming removed 6 bases from V and 5 bases from J; junction bases left unmatched: 7. The CDR3 is 13 residues long. The CDR3: CASRKAGSDEQYF. Written as DNA, the CDR3 is TGTGCCAGCAGAAAAGCGGGAAGCGACGAGCAGTACTTC.

The sample holds one count of this clonotype. The V and J genes are TRBV18 and TRBJ1-1; the D is unclear. CDR3 length equals 15 residues. Germline CDR1 and CDR2: KGHSH and LQKENI. Trimming took off 2 bases at V and 0 bases at J, with 10 bases between the two ends. The CDR3 DNA reads TGTGCCAGCTCACCAGGAGCTTCACTGAACACTGAAGCTTTCTTT. It translates to CASSPGASLNTEAFF.

V and J are TRBV20-1 and TRBJ2-1, with TRBD2 identical over 7 bases. The J segment lost 8 bases and the V segment lost 7 bases, leaving 14 bases of the junction unmatched. CDR3 length equals 14 residues. Germline loops: CDR1 DFQATT, CDR2 SNEGSKA (reference sequence). The CDR3 protein is CSEASGTGSDEQFF. The CDR3 region has the DNA TGCAGTGAGGCTAGCGGTACGGGATCCGATGAGCAGTTCTTC.

Remarks on this clonotype: Germline and junction disagree at one end, which may indicate a read error. This chain joins TRBV7-9 and TRBJ2-1; TRBD2 matches at 7 bases. Germline CDR1 and CDR2: SEHNR and FQNEAQ (reference sequence). The CDR3 runs 13 residues. The CDR3 loop is CASSSGAYDEQFF. The CDR3 region has the DNA TGTGCCAGCAGCAGCGGGGCCTACGATGAGCAGTTCTTC. The whole variable domain, filled in from reference TRBV7-9 and TRBJ2-1, reads DTGVSQNPRHKITKRGQNVTFRCDPISEHNRLYWYRQTLGQGPEFLTYFQNEAQLEKSRLLSDRFSAERPKGSFSTLEIQRTEQGDSAMYLCASSSGAYDEQFFGPGTRLTVL.

The rearrangement uses TRBV30 and TRBJ1-6, with no clear D. The V gene's germline CDR1 is GTSNPN and CDR2 SVGIG (reference sequence). Trimming removed 1 base from V and 6 bases from J, with 13 bases in between. The CDR3 has 15 amino acids. CDR3 DNA sequence: TGTGCCTGGAGTGCGCTACGAGGGTTTAATTCACCCCTCCACTTT. This encodes CAWSALRGFNSPLHF.

CDR3 region: CSVDPVNTEAFF. Here the CDR3 DNA reads TGCAGCGTTGATCCAGTAAACACTGAAGCTTTCTTT. The genes are TRBV29-1 and TRBJ1-1; D unresolved. The V gene's germline CDR1 is SQVTM and CDR2 ANQGSEA. The length of the CDR3 is 12 residues. Trimming shortened V by 3 bases and J by 2 bases, and 7 bases separated the two germline ends. The full variable domain, its missing parts supplied by reference TRBV29-1 and TRBJ1-1, is SAVISQKPSRDICQRGTSLTIQCQVDSQVTMMFWYRQQPGQSLTLIATANQGSEATYESGFVIDKFPISRPNLTFSTLTVSNMSPEDSSIYLCSVDPVNTEAFFGQGTRLTVV.

This clonotype has just a few counts. The CDR3 DNA reads TGTGCCAGCAGCTCACCACCCCTGGGGGAGGAGTACACTGAAGCTTTCTTT. Translated, it gives CASSSPPLGEEYTEAFF. V usage is TRBV7-9 and J usage is TRBJ1-1; possible D gene TRBD1, 5 bases. The CDR3 loop spans 17 amino acids. Trimming shortened V by 4 bases and J by 3 bases, and 21 bases separated the two germline ends. Germline V gives CDR1 SEHNR, CDR2 FQNEAQ (reference sequence).

V usage is TRBV20-1 and J usage is TRBJ1-4; 9 bases line up with TRBD1. The V and J ends lost 1 base and 5 bases, in that order; junction bases with no gene match: 5. Germline loops: CDR1 DFQATT, CDR2 SNEGSKA (reference sequence). There are 15 residues in the CDR3. The CDR3: CSARVRTGVNEKLFF. For the CDR3, the DNA is TGCAGTGCTAGAGTCCGGACAGGGGTGAATGAAAAACTGTTTTTT.

This clonotype has just a few counts. The chain has TRBV29-1 and TRBJ2-1, with TRBD1 identical over 8 bases. V was pared by 2 bases and J by 8 bases, with 11 bases of the junction left unmatched. This CDR3 contains 15 residues. Germline V lookup: CDR1 SQVTM, CDR2 ANQGSEA. The CDR3 DNA follows: TGCAGCGTTGAATCTACGGACAGGGTTACTTATGAGCAGTTCTTC. This sequence encodes CSVESTDRVTYEQFF.

This sequence joins TRBV3-1 and TRBJ1-5; D uncertain. Germline CDR1 and CDR2: LGHDT and YNNKEL (reference sequence). The germline V and J ends were trimmed by 2 bases and 2 bases, with 4 bases remaining between them. The CDR3 has 13 residues. The CDR3 sequence: CASSQNGNQPQHF. The CDR3 DNA reads as TGTGCCAGCAGCCAAAATGGCAATCAGCCCCAGCATTTT.

The chain couples TRBV7-8 to TRBJ2-5; 11 bases fit TRBD2. Trimming at V came to 2 bases and at J to 4 bases, leaving 9 bases not matched to a gene. This CDR3 has 17 amino acids. Germline-derived CDR1 and CDR2 are SGHVS and FQNEAQ. The CDR3 region is CASSLKATSGNLETQYF. As DNA, the CDR3 is TGTGCCAGCAGCTTAAAGGCGACTAGCGGGAACTTAGAGACCCAGTACTTC.

This clonotype was found a few times. The chain combines TRBV27 with TRBJ2-5, with a possible D match to TRBD1 (5 bases). V lost 4 bases and J lost 5, with 14 bases in between. Germline CDR1 reads MNHEY; CDR2 reads SMNVEV (reference sequence). The CDR3 is made up of 14 amino acids. The CDR3 DNA sequence: TGTGCCAGCAGTTACCAGGGAAGGGGTGAGACCCAGTACTTC. Encoded protein: CASSYQGRGETQYF.

V and J are TRBV5-1 and TRBJ2-7, with D tentatively TRBD2 (5 bases). The CDR3 is 15 residues long. Germline V gene data show CDR1 as SGHRS and CDR2 as YFSETQ. V gave up 0 bases and J gave up 2 bases, with 12 bases separating them. CDR3 residues: CASSLDSGRTYEQYF. For the CDR3, the DNA is TGCGCCAGCAGCTTGGACAGCGGTCGGACCTACGAGCAGTACTTC.

The chain links TRBV2 to TRBJ2-3, with TRBD2 identical over 16 bases. The CDR3 is 17 amino acids. Germline V gene data show CDR1 as SNHLY and CDR2 as FYNNEI. Unmatched junction bases numbered 7, after V lost 7 bases and J lost 3 bases. The CDR3 is CASTGTSGGAGTDTQYF. CDR3 sequence (DNA): TGTGCCAGCACCGGGACTAGCGGGGGGGCTGGGACAGATACGCAGTATTTT.